The clone carrying this T cell receptor beta chain has more than one count but fewer than ten. The antigen is not known. V dropped 3 bases and J dropped 6 bases, with 15 bases sitting between them. Germline V gene sequence: CDR1 LNHNV, CDR2 YYDKDF (reference sequence). The CDR3 covers 15 residues. These data come from a study of cytomegalovirus exposure and HLA in healthy donors. The study ran its PCR with 60 Vbeta and 13 Jbeta primers. Generated by immunoSEQ multiplex PCR, the TCRdb table keeps only in-frame clones and is missing some. The sample has some 120,000 clones; 6.5% to 9.5% are singletons. Whole-study findings and limits: Further analysis, carried out later, found HLA-associated TCR beta chains more clonally expanded than equally common other chains.

The material sequenced was PBMCs. This chain uses TRBV15 with TRBJ2-1, with a tentative D call TRBD2 (5 bases). This clonotype was sampled from a man aged 35-49 years in good health and CMV-seronegative. This chain's CDR3 is CATSSSFGRVNEQFF. The DNA for the CDR3 is TGTGCCACCAGCAGTTCCTTTGGGAGAGTCAATGAGCAGTTCTTC.